The present T cell receptor (beta chain) was sequenced within a study of shared clonotypes between healthy human individuals. This table comes from immunoSEQ multiplex PCR, and its TCRdb copy is limited to in-frame clones, with some not included. The profile shows approximately 980,000 clones, 76% of them singletons. Only Caucasian adults living in Nashville, Tennessee served as donors. Study-wide results and caveats: Compared with memory subsets, naive subsets generally had larger estimated richness. Clonotype sharing levels among donors were expected to vary with sequencing depth.

Between the trimmed V and J ends, which lost 2 bases and 6 bases, there was a span of 15 bases. The germline V gene has CDR1 SGHRS and CDR2 YFSETQ. The CDR3 runs 14 residues. About this clone itself: Antigen unknown.

This chain connects TRBV5-1 to TRBJ2-7; a weak D match, TRBD1 (6 bases). Sequences were obtained from memory CD4+ T cells sorted from blood. Regarding subset: CD45RA-negative fraction. The sequence came from a man younger than 30 in good health. The CDR3 reads CASSFGLEGGEQYF. CDR3 in DNA: TGCGCCAGCAGCTTTGGGCTAGAAGGGGGCGAGCAGTACTTC.